This T cell receptor (beta chain) comes out of a study of T-cell memory formation after mild COVID-19. One entry per CDR3 protein, called by TCRdb with MiXCR from the 5' RACE reads. This table has 200,000 to 300,000 distinct CDR3 sequences, over 9% appearing once. This clonotype was detected many times. Antigen unknown. General study findings and limits: Clones contracting across day 15 to 85 had a balanced CD4/CD8 profile; later expanding clones leaned CD4+.

Germline CDR1 is SGHRS and CDR2 is YFSETQ. The CDR3 has 16 residues. V shed 0 bases and J 2 bases; nucleotides not matched to a gene: 6. The chain has TRBV5-1 and TRBJ2-3, with 7 bases that match TRBD1. Sample: PBMCs or a T cell subset sorted from them (not recorded which). This sequence was found in a man aged 18-30 years who had mild COVID-19 (a few samples of this study predate the infection). Cell type and time point are not known. The CDR3 DNA sequence: TGCGCCAGCAGCTTGGGAACCGGGACAGCCACAGATACGCAGTATTTT. This sequence encodes CASSLGTGTATDTQYF.